These 9 T cell receptor beta chains share one sample of origin, sequenced in a study of blood T cells in healthy people across ages (dated by TCRdb to the mid-2010s). The library was generated by 5' RACE. Sequencer: Illumina HiSeq 2500. The second PCR ran for roughly 7 to 11 cycles and used a J-beta primer mix along with a sample-barcoded 5' primer. TCRdb handled the public reads itself, with Q25 trimming in fastp and clone calling in MiXCR, and kept productive beta chains. Each CDR3 protein gets just one entry, which takes the most common genes and DNA from the rows behind it. Within this sample are roughly 680,000 distinct CDR3 sequences, with 52% of them counted one time only. Clones ranked in the top ten supply roughly 14% of the sample. The sample consisted of blood. Source of these receptors: an elderly woman in good health.

This clonotype occurred a few times. The rearrangement links TRBV28 to TRBJ1-2; a possible D gene is TRBD1 (5 bases). The germline V gene encodes CDR1 MDHEN and CDR2 SYDVKM. Trimming cost V 7 bases and J 7 bases, with 19 bases left between them. The CDR3 has 14 residues. CDR3 in DNA: TGTGCCAGCACTATGCTCTCCGGGACGGCTGGCTACACCTTC. It specifies CASTMLSGTAGYTF.

V is TRBV15 and J is TRBJ1-6; tentative D call: TRBD1 (5 bases). The germline gives CDR1 LNHNV, CDR2 YYDKDF (reference sequence). The CDR3 totals 12 residues. Between the trimmed V and J ends, which lost 9 bases and 4 bases, there was a span of 7 bases. The CDR3 region is CATRTYNSPLHF. The CDR3 DNA is TGTGCCACACGGACATATAATTCACCCCTCCACTTT.

There are many counts of this clonotype. The V gene is TRBV24-1, the J gene TRBJ2-3, with D possibly matching TRBD1 (6 bases). Trimming cost V 8 bases and J 7 bases, with 18 bases left between them. The CDR3 covers 14 residues. Germline lookup yields CDR1 KGHDR and CDR2 SFDVKD. CDR3 amino acids: CATMGQGGVNTQYF. The CDR3 region has the DNA TGTGCCACCATGGGCCAAGGGGGAGTAAATACGCAGTATTTT.

The J gene is TRBJ2-5, the V gene TRBV2; the match to TRBD1 covers 8 bases. The CDR3 consists of 13 residues. Germline CDR1 SNHLY, CDR2 FYNNEI. V was pared by 3 bases and J by 6 bases, with 3 bases of the junction left unmatched. In nucleotides, the CDR3 is TGTGCCAGCAGTGAGGACAGGGTAAAGACCCAGTACTTC. Protein: CASSEDRVKTQYF.

This clonotype was found a few times. The chain has TRBV3-1 and TRBJ2-5; D not certain. V lost 0 bases, J lost 2 bases, and 4 bases lay in between. Germline values: CDR1 LGHDT, CDR2 YNNKEL (reference sequence). CDR3 length: 13 amino acids. The chain's CDR3 is CASSQEGQETQYF. The CDR3 DNA sequence: TGTGCCAGCAGCCAAGAAGGGCAAGAGACCCAGTACTTC.

The rearrangement uses TRBV2 and TRBJ2-3, with D perhaps matching TRBD1 or TRBD2 (6 bases each). The CDR3 runs to 15 residues. Trimming removed 4 bases from V and 1 base from J, with 12 bases in between. The germline CDR1 and CDR2 sequences are SNHLY and FYNNEI. CDR3 sequence reads: CASSVGGEGTDTQYF. CDR3 nucleotide sequence: TGTGCCAGCAGTGTCGGGGGCGAAGGCACAGATACGCAGTATTTT.

In its sample, this clonotype was seen a few times. This sequence joins TRBV5-1 and TRBJ2-1, with 10 bases identical to TRBD2. Trimming at V came to 2 bases and at J to 2 bases, leaving 4 bases not matched to a gene. The CDR3 has 16 amino acids. Germline V gives CDR1 SGHRS, CDR2 YFSETQ. The CDR3 sequence: CASSFGLAGAYNEQFF. As DNA, the CDR3 is TGCGCCAGCAGCTTTGGTCTAGCGGGAGCCTACAATGAGCAGTTCTTC. The variable domain in full, with the rest retrieved from reference TRBV5-1 and TRBJ2-1, is KAGVTQTPRYLIKTRGQQVTLSCSPISGHRSVSWYQQTPGQGLQFLFEYFSETQRNKGNFPGRFSGRQFSNSRSEMNVSTLELGDSALYLCASSFGLAGAYNEQFFGPGTRLTVL.

The chain links TRBV20-1 to TRBJ2-1, with 7 bases identical to TRBD1. This CDR3 is 15 amino acids long. Germline loops: CDR1 DFQATT, CDR2 SNEGSKA (reference sequence). The junction had 14 bases not matched to a gene; V was cut back by 4 bases and J by 8 bases. This CDR3 reads CSATVASGGTYEQFF. CDR3 coding DNA: TGCAGTGCTACCGTCGCGTCAGGGGGTACATATGAGCAGTTCTTC.

As to this clonotype: At one end, the junction sequence differs from germline, possibly due to a read error. The genes are TRBV6-5 and TRBJ1-2; the match to TRBD1 covers 7 bases. This CDR3 region has 13 residues. CDR1 and CDR2 (germline): MNHEY, SVGAGI. DNA of the CDR3: TGTGCCGGCAGTCAGAGACAGGGATATGGCTACACCTTC. Its protein is CAGSQRQGYGYTF.